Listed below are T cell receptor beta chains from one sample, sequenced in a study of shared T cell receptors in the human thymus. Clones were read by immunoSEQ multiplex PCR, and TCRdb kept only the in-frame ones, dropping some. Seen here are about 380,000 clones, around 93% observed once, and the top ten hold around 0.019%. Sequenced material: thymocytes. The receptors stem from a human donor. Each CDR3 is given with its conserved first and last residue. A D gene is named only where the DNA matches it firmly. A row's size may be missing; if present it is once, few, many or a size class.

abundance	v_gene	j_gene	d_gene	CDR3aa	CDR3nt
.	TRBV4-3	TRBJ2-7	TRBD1	CASSRLRDRVRGEQYF	TGCGCCAGCAGCCGACTCCGGGACAGGGTCAGGGGGGAGCAGTACTTC
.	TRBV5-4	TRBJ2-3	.	CASSLVNRVTPSTDTQYF	TGTGCCAGCAGCTTGGTTAATCGCGTCACCCCTAGCACAGATACGCAGTATTTT
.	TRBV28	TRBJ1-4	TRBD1	CASRDPGQGAANEKLFF	TGTGCCAGCAGGGACCCGGGACAGGGGGCGGCTAATGAAAAACTGTTTTTT
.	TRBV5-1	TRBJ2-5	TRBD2	CASSVGLAGAETQYF	TGCGCCAGCAGCGTGGGACTAGCGGGAGCCGAGACCCAGTACTTC
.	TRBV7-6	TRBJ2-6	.	CASSLNRSGANVLTF	TGTGCCAGCAGCTTGAACAGATCAGGGGCCAACGTCCTGACTTTC
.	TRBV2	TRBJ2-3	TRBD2	CASSEAGLAGGQSTDTQYF	TGTGCCAGCAGTGAGGCGGGACTAGCGGGAGGCCAAAGCACAGATACGCAGTATTTT
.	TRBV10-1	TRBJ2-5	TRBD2	CASSRGLAADVEQYF	TGCGCCAGCAGTCGGGGACTAGCTGCCGATGTAGAGCAGTACTTC
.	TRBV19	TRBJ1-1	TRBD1	CASSPHPHDRDTEAFF	TGTGCCAGTAGTCCTCATCCCCATGACAGGGACACTGAAGCTTTCTTT
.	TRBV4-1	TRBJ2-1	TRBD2	CASSETSGRANEQFF	TGCGCCAGCAGCGAAACTAGCGGGAGGGCCAATGAGCAGTTCTTC
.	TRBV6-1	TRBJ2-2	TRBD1	CASSEGGQDPSIPNTGELFF	TGTGCCAGCAGTGAAGGGGGACAGGACCCTTCGATACCGAACACCGGGGAGCTGTTTTTT
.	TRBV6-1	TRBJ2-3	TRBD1	CASSEPRAGRSRPPRDRETDTQYF	TGTGCCAGCAGTGAACCCCGGGCTGGGAGGTCCCGACCTCCACGGGACAGGGAAACAGATACGCAGTATTTT
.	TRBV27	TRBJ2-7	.	CASRSPYEQYF	TGTGCCAGCAGATCCCCCTACGAGCAGTACTTC
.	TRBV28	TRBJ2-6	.	CASLNSGGSGANVLTF	TGTGCCAGCTTAAATAGTGGGGGATCTGGGGCCAACGTCCTGACTTTC
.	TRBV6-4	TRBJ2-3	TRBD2	CASSEGGRSRDTQYF	TGTGCCAGCAGTGAAGGCGGGAGGTCCCGAGATACGCAGTATTTT
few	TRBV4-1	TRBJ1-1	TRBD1	CASSPSGGGAEAFF	TGCGCCAGCAGCCCTTCAGGGGGAGGGGCTGAAGCTTTCTTT
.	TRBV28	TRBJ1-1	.	CASSLLGTGTEAFF	TGTGCCAGCAGTTTACTCGGGACGGGCACTGAAGCTTTCTTT
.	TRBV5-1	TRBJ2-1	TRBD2	CASSSGLSSGTRSSYNEQFF	TGCGCCAGCAGCTCTGGATTGTCTAGCGGGACCAGAAGCTCCTACAATGAGCAGTTCTTC
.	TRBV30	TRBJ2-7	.	CAWSLSSYEQYF	TGTGCCTGGAGTTTGAGCTCCTACGAGCAGTACTTC
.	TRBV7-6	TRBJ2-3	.	CASSLTQGRGTDTQYF	TGTGCCAGCAGCCTTACACAGGGAAGGGGCACAGATACGCAGTATTTT
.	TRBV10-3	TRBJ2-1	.	CAISGTPHYPESSYNEQFF	TGTGCCATCAGTGGGACTCCTCATTACCCCGAGAGCTCCTACAATGAGCAGTTCTTC
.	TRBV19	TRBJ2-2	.	CASRADSYTGELFF	TGTGCCAGTAGGGCAGACAGTTACACCGGGGAGCTGTTTTTT
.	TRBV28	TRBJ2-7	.	CASSLSGWGDSYEQYF	TGTGCCAGCAGTTTAAGTGGATGGGGAGACTCCTACGAGCAGTACTTC
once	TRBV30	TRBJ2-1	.	CAWSVPPPSYNEQFF	TGTGCCTGGAGTGTACCCCCTCCAAGTTACAATGAGCAGTTCTTC
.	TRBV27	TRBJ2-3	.	CASSLSRGQGRPDTQYF	TGTGCCAGCAGTTTATCCCGAGGTCAAGGGAGACCAGATACGCAGTATTTT
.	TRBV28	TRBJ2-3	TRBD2	CASRRLAGGDTQYF	TGTGCCAGCAGGCGACTAGCGGGAGGAGATACGCAGTATTTT
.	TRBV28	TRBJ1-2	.	CASSQQGENYGYTF	TGTGCCAGCAGTCAGCAGGGCGAGAACTATGGCTACACCTTC
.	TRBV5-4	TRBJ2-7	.	CASSLAGVAPTYEQYF	TGTGCCAGCAGCTTGGCCGGAGTAGCGCCAACCTACGAGCAGTACTTC
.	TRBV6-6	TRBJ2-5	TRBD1	CASSTGQGMLWETQYF	TGTGCCAGCAGTACGGGACAGGGGATGCTTTGGGAGACCCAGTACTTC
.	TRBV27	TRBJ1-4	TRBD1	CASSKTAGTALEKLFF	TGTGCCAGCAGTAAAACGGCGGGGACAGCGCTAGAAAAACTGTTTTTT
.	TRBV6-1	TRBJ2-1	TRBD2	CASSVGGEQFF	TGTGCCAGCAGTGTGGGGGGGGAGCAGTTCTTC
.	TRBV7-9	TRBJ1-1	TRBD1	CASSLIRDRAMNTEAFF	TGTGCCAGCAGCCTTATTCGGGACAGGGCGATGAACACTGAAGCTTTCTTT
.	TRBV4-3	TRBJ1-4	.	CASSQEGSNEKLFF	TGCGCCAGCAGCCAAGAAGGGTCTAATGAAAAACTGTTTTTT
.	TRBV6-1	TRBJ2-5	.	CASSEARERAHKETQYF	TGTGCCAGCAGTGAAGCGAGGGAAAGAGCGCACAAAGAGACCCAGTACTTC
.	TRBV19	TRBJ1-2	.	CASSPGQSYGYTF	TGTGCCAGTAGTCCCGGACAAAGCTATGGCTACACCTTC
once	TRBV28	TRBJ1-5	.	CASSFGQTNQPQHF	TGTGCCAGCAGTTTTGGGCAGACAAATCAGCCCCAGCATTTT